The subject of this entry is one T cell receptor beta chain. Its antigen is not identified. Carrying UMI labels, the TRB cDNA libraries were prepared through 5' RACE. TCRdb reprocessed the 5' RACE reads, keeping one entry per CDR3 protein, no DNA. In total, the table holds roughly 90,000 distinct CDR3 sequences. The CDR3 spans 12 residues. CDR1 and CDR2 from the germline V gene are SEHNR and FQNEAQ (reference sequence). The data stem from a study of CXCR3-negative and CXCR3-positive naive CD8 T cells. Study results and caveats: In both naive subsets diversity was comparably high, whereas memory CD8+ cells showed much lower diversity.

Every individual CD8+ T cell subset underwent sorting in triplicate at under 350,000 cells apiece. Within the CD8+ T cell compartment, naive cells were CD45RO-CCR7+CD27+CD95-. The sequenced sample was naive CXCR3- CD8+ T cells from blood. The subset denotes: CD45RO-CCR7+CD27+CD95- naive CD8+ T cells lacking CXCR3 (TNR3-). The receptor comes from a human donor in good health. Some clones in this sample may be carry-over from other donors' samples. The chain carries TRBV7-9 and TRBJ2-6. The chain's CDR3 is CATSSGANVLTF.